What follows are 29 T cell receptor beta chains derived from one specimen sequenced in a study of cytomegalovirus exposure and HLA in healthy donors. Researchers ran the PCR with 60 Vbeta and 13 Jbeta primers. Clones were read by immunoSEQ multiplex PCR, and TCRdb kept only the in-frame ones, dropping some. This sample has about 150,000 clones, with over 70% found just once. Sequencing was carried out using PBMCs. These receptors originate from a woman aged 50 to 60 in good health and CMV-seropositive.

The chain employs TRBV19 and TRBJ2-7, with 10 nucleotides matching TRBD2. CDR1 is LNHDA, CDR2 SQIVND, per germline (reference sequence). Germline trimming cut 0 bases from V and 3 bases from J; bases unmatched to any gene: 5. The CDR3 totals 16 residues. CDR3 sequence: CASSIDRTSGNYEQYF. The CDR3 coding sequence is TGTGCCAGTAGTATAGACCGGACTAGCGGAAACTACGAGCAGTACTTC.

CDR3 amino acids: CAPGLAGGDTQYF. In DNA, the CDR3 is TGTGCCCCGGGACTAGCGGGAGGGGATACGCAGTATTTT. V gene TRBV5-4 combines with J gene TRBJ2-3, with 16 bases that match TRBD2. The CDR3 covers 13 residues. The V and J ends lost 10 bases and 6 bases, in that order; junction bases with no gene match: 2. Per germline, CDR1 SGHNT and CDR2 YYREEE (reference sequence). Together with reference TRBV5-4 and TRBJ2-3, the CDR3 gives the full variable domain: ETGVTQSPTHLIKTRGQQVTLRCSSQSGHNTVSWYQQALGQGPQFIFQYYREEENGRGNFPPRFSGLQFPNYSSELNVNALELDDSALYLCAPGLAGGDTQYFGPGTRLTVL.

This clone was detected only once. J is TRBJ2-3 and V is TRBV11-2; 8 bases are a match to TRBD2. The CDR3 runs to 16 residues. J gave up 0 bases and V 6 bases, and 8 bases lay outside the gene matches. The germline gives CDR1 SGHAT, CDR2 FQNNGV. CDR3 loop: CASRPGLALSTDTQYF. CDR3 nucleotides: TGTGCCAGCAGACCCGGACTAGCTCTAAGCACAGATACGCAGTATTTT.

This clone showed up just once. V and J are TRBV28 and TRBJ2-1, with 8 bases lining up with TRBD1. Germline V gene lookup returns CDR1 MDHEN and CDR2 SYDVKM. The V segment lost 4 bases and the J segment 8 bases; nucleotides outside the gene matches: 10. The CDR3 has 15 amino acids. The CDR3 is CASSSRSDRADEQFF. As DNA, the CDR3 is TGTGCCAGCAGTTCTCGGTCGGACAGGGCCGATGAGCAGTTCTTC.

The chain recombines TRBV6-6 with TRBJ2-7; TRBD2 matches at 10 bases. V was pared by 6 bases and J by 4 bases, with 9 bases of the junction left unmatched. The CDR3 contains 15 residues. The germline V gene encodes CDR1 MNHNY and CDR2 SVGAGI (reference sequence). CDR3 DNA sequence: TGTGCCAGCAGCTACAGCGGGAGGGCCGGTTACGAGCAGTACTTC. Translated: CASSYSGRAGYEQYF.

J is TRBJ1-1 and V is TRBV28; TRBD1 agrees at 7 bases. Germline assignment: CDR1 MDHEN and CDR2 SYDVKM. The junction had 12 bases not matched to a gene; V was cut back by 4 bases and J by 1 base. This CDR3 is built from 17 residues. DNA of the CDR3: TGTGCCAGCAGTTCCACTTCGACAGGGAGGAGGAACACTGAAGCTTTCTTT. It yields the protein CASSSTSTGRRNTEAFF.

The rearrangement links TRBV4-1 to TRBJ1-3; D is perhaps TRBD1 (6 bases). CDR1 and CDR2 (germline): MGHRA, YSYEKL. V shed 4 bases and J shed 4 bases, with 14 bases lying between them. This CDR3 spans 15 amino acids. CDR3 region: CASSPTQGLGNTIYF. The CDR3 region has the DNA TGCGCCAGCAGCCCGACACAGGGCCTCGGAAACACCATATATTTT.

The V and J genes are TRBV4-1 and TRBJ1-4, with 7 bases matching TRBD1. Germline lookup yields CDR1 MGHRA and CDR2 YSYEKL. CDR3 size: 16 residues. V dropped 4 bases and J dropped 4; count of bases not matched to a gene: 9. CDR3: CASSLQPGQSNEKLFF. The CDR3 DNA reads TGCGCCAGCAGCCTACAACCGGGACAGAGTAATGAAAAACTGTTTTTT.

The chain carries TRBV11-2 and TRBJ1-1; D gene ambiguous. Trimming took off 6 bases at V and 2 bases at J, with 10 bases between the two ends. In germline, CDR1 is SGHAT, CDR2 FQNNGV. The CDR3 is made up of 13 amino acids. In DNA form, the CDR3 reads TGTGCCAGCAGTCCGAGACTTAACACTGAAGCTTTCTTT. It codes for CASSPRLNTEAFF.

This clone has a single count. The V gene is TRBV10-1, the J gene TRBJ2-7; D is perhaps TRBD1 (5 bases). The CDR3 has 15 amino acids. From germline, CDR1 is WNHNN and CDR2 SYGVQD (reference sequence). The V gene lost 6 bases and the J gene lost 3 bases, with 18 bases spanning the gap. CDR3 sequence: CASSPNYDSDYEQYF. CDR3 DNA sequence: TGCGCCAGCAGCCCTAATTACGACAGCGACTACGAGCAGTACTTC.

The rearrangement joins TRBV6-1 to TRBJ2-5; TRBD1 might be the D (6 bases). From germline, CDR1 is MNHNS and CDR2 SASEGT. Trimming took 4 bases from V and 5 from J, leaving 23 bases between them. This CDR3 region has 17 residues. Here the CDR3 reads CASSGGYSRGAGETQYF. The CDR3 DNA reads as TGTGCCAGCAGTGGAGGGTATAGCAGGGGCGCAGGGGAGACCCAGTACTTC.

The chain uses TRBV21-1 and TRBJ1-1; TRBD1 was called by the table and not checked on the DNA. TRBV21-1 is classified as a pseudogene. This CDR3 spans 13 amino acids. The CDR3 DNA sequence: TGTGCCCGCCAGGCCAGGGGGTCGGATGAAGCTTTCTTT. It encodes CARQARGSDEAFF.

J is TRBJ2-5 and V is TRBV11-2, with D perhaps matching TRBD1 (6 bases). The CDR3 loop spans 13 amino acids. Trimming removed 5 bases from V and 3 bases from J, with 10 bases in between. CDR1 is SGHAT, CDR2 FQNNGV, per germline. The CDR3 DNA follows: TGTGCCAGCAGCCCCAACAGGGAAGAGACCCAGTACTTC. This gives the protein CASSPNREETQYF.

This clone turned up a few times. The chain links TRBV9 to TRBJ2-7; TRBD2 matches at 7 bases. With V trimmed by 0 bases and J by 3 bases, 9 bases remained unmatched. The length of the CDR3 is 16 residues. Germline CDR1 is SGDLS and CDR2 is YYNGEE. CDR3 sequence reads: CASSVAGGRAVYEQYF. CDR3 bases: TGTGCCAGCAGCGTAGCCGGAGGGAGGGCGGTCTACGAGCAGTACTTC.

This rearrangement joins TRBV19 to TRBJ2-7; a possible D gene is TRBD1 (6 bases). Trimming took off 3 bases at V and 2 bases at J, with 14 bases between the two ends. The CDR3 runs to 15 residues. Germline assignment: CDR1 LNHDA and CDR2 SQIVND (reference sequence). For the CDR3, the DNA is TGTGCCAGTAGTATTCTCCGGGACACAGCCTACGAGCAGTACTTC. This gives the protein CASSILRDTAYEQYF.

The gene calls are TRBV30 and TRBJ1-1, with D perhaps matching TRBD1 (6 bases). The CDR3 covers 12 residues. Germline V gene data show CDR1 as GTSNPN and CDR2 as SVGIG (reference sequence). V dropped 0 bases and J dropped 6 bases, with 8 bases sitting between them. The CDR3 nucleotides read TGTGCCTGGAGTGTAGGGGGGGCTGAAGCTTTCTTT. Translation gives CAWSVGGAEAFF.

This rearrangement joins TRBV13 to TRBJ1-1, with 9 bases fitting TRBD1. The length of the CDR3 is 15 residues. V shed 3 bases, J shed 1 base, and the junction held 3 bases outside the gene matches. Per germline, CDR1 PRHDT and CDR2 FYEKMQ (reference sequence). The CDR3 region is CASSFTGGPNTEAFF. The DNA for the CDR3 is TGTGCCAGCAGCTTTACAGGGGGCCCGAACACTGAAGCTTTCTTT.

The V and J genes are TRBV6-1 and TRBJ1-3, with 8 bases aligning to TRBD1. J was trimmed by 3 bases and V by 4 bases; bases with no gene match: 2. The germline gives CDR1 MNHNS, CDR2 SASEGT. The CDR3 contains 14 residues. This CDR3 reads CASSAQGDGNTIYF. The CDR3 nucleotides are TGTGCCAGCAGTGCACAGGGGGATGGAAACACCATATATTTT.

V and J are TRBV5-4 and TRBJ1-2, with 7 bases fitting TRBD1. The CDR3 loop spans 14 amino acids. Germline V gene sequence: CDR1 SGHNT, CDR2 YYREEE (reference sequence). V lost 0 bases, J lost 8 bases, and 7 bases stayed unmatched. This chain's CDR3 is CASSLGSGGLGYTF. The CDR3 bases are TGTGCCAGCAGCTTGGGGTCAGGGGGTCTCGGCTACACCTTC.

The chain recombines TRBV5-4 with TRBJ2-7, with 8 bases fitting TRBD1. The CDR3 extends over 15 amino acids. V lost 3 bases, J lost 2 bases, and 7 bases stayed unmatched. Germline-derived CDR1 and CDR2 are SGHNT and YYREEE (reference sequence). DNA for the CDR3: TGTGCCAGCAGCTCCTGGGACAGGCCCGCCTACGAGCAGTACTTC. It is translated as CASSSWDRPAYEQYF. Variable domain in full (rest from reference TRBV5-4 and TRBJ2-7): ETGVTQSPTHLIKTRGQQVTLRCSSQSGHNTVSWYQQALGQGPQFIFQYYREEENGRGNFPPRFSGLQFPNYSSELNVNALELDDSALYLCASSSWDRPAYEQYFGPGTRLTVT.

The chain has TRBV5-6 and TRBJ1-1, with D unclear. In germline, CDR1 is SGHDT, CDR2 YYEEEE. CDR3 length: 12 residues. Trimming shortened V by 4 bases and J by 8 bases, and 12 bases separated the two germline ends. The DNA of the CDR3 is TGTGCCAGCAGCCTGCCACGGGGAGAAGCTTTCTTT. This translates into CASSLPRGEAFF.

The chain has TRBV30 and TRBJ1-1, with a weak D call TRBD1 (5 bases). Germline V gives CDR1 GTSNPN, CDR2 SVGIG (reference sequence). V lost 5 bases and J 1 base, leaving 14 bases between the germline ends. The CDR3 runs 14 residues. CDR3 sequence (DNA): TGTGCCTGGCTCAGGGTAAGACGGAACACTGAAGCTTTCTTT. Its translation: CAWLRVRRNTEAFF. Using reference TRBV30 and TRBJ1-1 for the parts outside the CDR3, the full variable domain is SQTIHQWPATLVQPVGSPLSLECTVEGTSNPNLYWYRQAAGRGLQLLFYSVGIGQISSEVPQNLSASRPQDRQFILSSKKLLLSDSGFYLCAWLRVRRNTEAFFGQGTRLTVV.

The chain carries TRBV5-1 and TRBJ2-1, with a tentative D call TRBD2 (5 bases). Germline CDR1 SGHRS, CDR2 YFSETQ. V was cut by 2 bases and J by 9 bases, with 15 bases left in between. The CDR3 consists of 14 residues. The CDR3 loop reads CASSFGGRWGEQFF. DNA of the CDR3: TGCGCCAGCAGCTTCGGAGGCCGGTGGGGTGAGCAGTTCTTC.

The gene calls are TRBV30 and TRBJ1-6; TRBD1 matches at 10 bases. CDR3 length: 14 residues. The junction had 3 bases not matched to a gene; V was cut back by 2 bases and J by 8 bases. The germline gives CDR1 GTSNPN, CDR2 SVGIG (reference sequence). CDR3 in amino acids: CAWSPGTGDSPLHF. In DNA form, the CDR3 reads TGTGCCTGGAGTCCCGGGACAGGGGATTCACCCCTCCACTTT.

The V and J genes are TRBV5-4 and TRBJ2-5; perhaps TRBD2 as D (6 bases). The CDR3 is 15 residues long. V lost 1 base to trimming and J lost 4 bases, with 14 bases between them. Germline V gives CDR1 SGHNT, CDR2 YYREEE (reference sequence). CDR3 nucleotide sequence: TGTGCCAGCAGCTTGCGGGTGGGAGCGGGAGAGACCCAGTACTTC. It encodes CASSLRVGAGETQYF.

This chain connects TRBV4-1 to TRBJ2-3; TRBD2 is a possible D gene (6 bases). The V end lost 1 base, the J end lost 4 bases, and 9 bases lay between the germline ends. The germline gives CDR1 MGHRA, CDR2 YSYEKL. The CDR3 contains 14 residues. CDR3 sequence reads: CASSQVGTSDTQYF. DNA for the CDR3: TGCGCCAGCAGCCAAGTCGGGACTTCAGATACGCAGTATTTT.

J is TRBJ2-1 and V is TRBV7-9, with 16 bases that match TRBD2. The CDR3 is 16 amino acids. Germline loops: CDR1 SEHNR, CDR2 FQNEAQ (reference sequence). V lost 5 bases, J lost 9 bases, and 7 bases stayed unmatched. DNA of the CDR3: TGTGCCAGCAGCCTGGGACTAGCGGGGGGGCAGGGTGAGCAGTTCTTC. Translated: CASSLGLAGGQGEQFF.

V and J are TRBV7-2 and TRBJ2-4, with 7 bases fitting TRBD2. Unmatched junction bases numbered 4, after V lost 4 bases and J lost 4 bases. The CDR3 spans 14 residues. Per the germline V gene, CDR1 is SGHTA and CDR2 is FQGNSA. The chain's CDR3 is CASSWGGSKNIQYF. CDR3 DNA: TGTGCCAGCAGCTGGGGGGGATCGAAAAACATTCAGTACTTC.

V is TRBV7-2 and J is TRBJ2-3; 8 nucleotides line up with TRBD2. After removal of 5 bases from V and 7 bases from J, the junction contained 5 bases not matched to a gene. Germline loops: CDR1 SGHTA, CDR2 FQGNSA. The CDR3 has 13 amino acids. In DNA form, the CDR3 reads TGTGCCAGCAGCCGGGGGGGTGCGCATACGCAGTATTTT. Its translation is CASSRGGAHTQYF.